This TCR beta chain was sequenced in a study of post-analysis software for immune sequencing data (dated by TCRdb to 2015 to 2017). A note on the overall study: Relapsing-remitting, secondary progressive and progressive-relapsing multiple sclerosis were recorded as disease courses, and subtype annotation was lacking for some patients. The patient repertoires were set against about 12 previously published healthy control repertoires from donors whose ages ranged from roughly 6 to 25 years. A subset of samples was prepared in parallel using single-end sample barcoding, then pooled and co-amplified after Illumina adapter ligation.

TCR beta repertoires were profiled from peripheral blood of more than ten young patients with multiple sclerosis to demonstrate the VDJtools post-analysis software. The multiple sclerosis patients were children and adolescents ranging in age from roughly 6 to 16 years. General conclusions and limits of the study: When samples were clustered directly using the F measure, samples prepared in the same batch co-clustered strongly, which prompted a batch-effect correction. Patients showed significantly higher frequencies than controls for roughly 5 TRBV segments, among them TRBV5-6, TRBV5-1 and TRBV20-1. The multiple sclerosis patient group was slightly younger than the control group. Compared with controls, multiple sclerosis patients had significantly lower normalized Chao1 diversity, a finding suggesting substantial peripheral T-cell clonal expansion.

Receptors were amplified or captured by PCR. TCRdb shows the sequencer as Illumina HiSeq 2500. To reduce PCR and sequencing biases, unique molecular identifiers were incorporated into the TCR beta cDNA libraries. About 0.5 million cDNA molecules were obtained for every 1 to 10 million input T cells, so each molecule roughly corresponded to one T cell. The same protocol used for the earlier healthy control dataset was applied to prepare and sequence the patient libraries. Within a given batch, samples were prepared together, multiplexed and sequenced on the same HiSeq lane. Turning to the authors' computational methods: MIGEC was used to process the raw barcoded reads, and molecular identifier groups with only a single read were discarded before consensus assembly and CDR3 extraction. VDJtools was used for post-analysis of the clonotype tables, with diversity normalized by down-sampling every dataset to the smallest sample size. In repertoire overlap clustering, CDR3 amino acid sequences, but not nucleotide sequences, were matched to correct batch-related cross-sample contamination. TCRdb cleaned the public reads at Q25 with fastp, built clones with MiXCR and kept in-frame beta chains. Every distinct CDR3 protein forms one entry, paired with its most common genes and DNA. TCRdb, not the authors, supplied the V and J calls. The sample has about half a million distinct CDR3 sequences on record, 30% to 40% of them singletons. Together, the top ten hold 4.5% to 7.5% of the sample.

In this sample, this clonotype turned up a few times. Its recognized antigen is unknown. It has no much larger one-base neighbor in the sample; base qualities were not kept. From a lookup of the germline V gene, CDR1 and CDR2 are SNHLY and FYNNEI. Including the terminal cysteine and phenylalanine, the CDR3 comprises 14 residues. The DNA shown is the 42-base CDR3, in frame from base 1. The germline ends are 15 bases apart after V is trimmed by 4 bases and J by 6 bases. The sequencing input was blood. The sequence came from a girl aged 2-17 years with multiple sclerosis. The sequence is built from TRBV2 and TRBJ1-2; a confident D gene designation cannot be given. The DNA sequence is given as TGTGCCAGCAGTGTTCGAATTTCTGAGAATGGCTACACCTTC. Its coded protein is CASSVRISENGYTF.